Listed here are 29 T cell receptor beta chains from one sample, sequenced in a study of blood T cell repertoires in COVID-19. Clones were read by immunoSEQ multiplex PCR, and TCRdb kept only the in-frame ones, dropping some. The sample yields about 100,000 clones, approximately 91% seen once. Sequenced input: peripheral blood. Receptors were obtained from a woman in her sixties with acute or convalescent COVID-19.

The chain has TRBV27 and TRBJ1-4; possible D gene TRBD1, 5 bases. This CDR3 region has 15 residues. Germline V lookup: CDR1 MNHEY, CDR2 SMNVEV (reference sequence). Trimming took off 0 bases at V and 5 bases at J, with 10 bases between the two ends. The CDR3 DNA reads as TGTGCCAGCAGTTTATCGGGCAGGGTGAATGAAAAACTGTTTTTT. Translating it yields CASSLSGRVNEKLFF.

This clone was detected only once. This rearrangement joins TRBV19 to TRBJ2-3; D unresolved. The CDR3 runs to 13 residues. Trimming cost V 5 bases and J 2 bases, with 8 bases left between them. The V gene's germline CDR1 is LNHDA and CDR2 SQIVND (reference sequence). CDR3 amino acids: CASSFTVTDTQYF. CDR3 in DNA: TGTGCCAGTAGTTTTACTGTCACAGATACGCAGTATTTT.

This clone was seen a single time. The chain is built from TRBV19 and TRBJ2-7; perhaps TRBD1 as D (6 bases). This CDR3 region has 12 residues. Germline values: CDR1 LNHDA, CDR2 SQIVND (reference sequence). V lost 4 bases, J lost 9 bases, and 13 bases lay in between. The CDR3 here is CASSTGRGRQYV. The CDR3 DNA sequence: TGTGCCAGTAGTACCGGCAGGGGCCGGCAGTACGTC.

The chain carries TRBV18 and TRBJ1-2, with TRBD1 matching over 7 bases. The ends lost 3 bases at V and 2 bases at J; junction bases unmatched: 3. The CDR3 runs 14 residues. The germline V gene encodes CDR1 KGHSH and CDR2 LQKENI. The CDR3 DNA follows: TGTGCCAGCTCACCCCCGGGACAGAACTATGGCTACACCTTC. Encoded protein: CASSPPGQNYGYTF.

V is TRBV15 and J is TRBJ1-6; D unclear. The V and J ends lost 0 bases and 7 bases respectively, with 10 bases between them. This CDR3 comprises 15 residues. CDR1 and CDR2 (germline): LNHNV, YYDKDF (reference sequence). In DNA form, the CDR3 reads TGTGCCACCAGCAGAGAAGCGGGATCGAATTCACCCCTCCACTTT. This sequence encodes CATSREAGSNSPLHF.

This clone is a singleton in its sample. The chain couples TRBV5-5 to TRBJ1-1; 7 bases map to TRBD1. After removal of 3 bases from V and 7 bases from J, the junction contained 15 bases not matched to a gene. Germline CDR1 reads SGHKS; CDR2 reads YYEKEE (reference sequence). The length of the CDR3 is 16 residues. CDR3 sequence: CASSSPTGLDLFEAFF. The CDR3 DNA follows: TGTGCCAGCAGCTCTCCGACAGGGCTCGACCTTTTTGAAGCTTTCTTT.

J is TRBJ1-3 and V is TRBV5-3; D not certain. Being an ORF, TRBV5-3 has a function that is uncertain. Trimming cost V 0 bases and J 0 bases, with 7 bases left between them. The length of the CDR3 is 15 residues. This CDR3 is CARSLAHYSGNTIYF. In nucleotides, the CDR3 is TGTGCCAGAAGCTTGGCGCACTACTCTGGAAACACCATATATTTT.

The gene calls are TRBV5-1 and TRBJ2-1; 9 bases line up with TRBD2. Germline assignment: CDR1 SGHRS and CDR2 YFSETQ. V gave up 2 bases and J gave up 7 bases; unmatched junction bases: 10. The CDR3 length is 16 residues. The CDR3, as DNA: TGCGCCAGCAGCTTAATGGGGCTAGCGGGAAGGAATGAGCAGTTCTTC. Amino acids: CASSLMGLAGRNEQFF.

The rearrangement links TRBV19 to TRBJ1-5; D call uncertain. V was clipped by 0 bases and J by 7 bases, with 16 bases between them. Germline V gene sequence: CDR1 LNHDA, CDR2 SQIVND (reference sequence). This CDR3 has 16 residues. This CDR3 is CASSIDRRSPLQPQHF. In nucleotides, the CDR3 is TGTGCCAGTAGTATAGATCGGCGGTCACCCCTCCAGCCCCAGCATTTT.

The rearrangement joins TRBV29-1 to TRBJ2-7, with 7 nucleotides matching TRBD1. CDR3 length: 13 amino acids. J gave up 1 base and V 6 bases, and 6 bases lay outside the gene matches. Germline-derived CDR1 and CDR2 are SQVTM and ANQGSEA. CDR3 nucleotide sequence: TGCAGCGTCCGGGACAGTTCTTCCTACGAGCAGTACTTC. It specifies CSVRDSSSYEQYF.

The J gene is TRBJ2-1, the V gene TRBV24-1; possible D gene TRBD1, 6 bases. Germline CDR1 KGHDR, CDR2 SFDVKD. V lost 7 bases, J lost 3 bases, and 12 bases lay in between. The CDR3 is 14 amino acids. CDR3 sequence reads: CATRDKDSYNEQFF. The CDR3 bases are TGTGCCACCAGGGATAAGGACAGCTACAATGAGCAGTTCTTC.

This clone has only one observation. This chain links TRBV29-1 with TRBJ2-5; 8 nucleotides align to TRBD1. The ends lost 7 bases at V and 4 bases at J; junction bases unmatched: 8. The CDR3 has 13 residues. The germline V gene has CDR1 SQVTM and CDR2 ANQGSEA. CDR3 sequence reads: CSGGQGRGETQYF. CDR3 DNA: TGCAGCGGCGGACAGGGCAGGGGAGAGACCCAGTACTTC.

This chain joins TRBV3-1 (or the pseudogene TRBV3-2) and TRBJ2-5; TRBD2 aligns across 7 bases. The germline gives CDR1 LGHDT, CDR2 YNNKEL (reference sequence). V dropped 8 bases and J dropped 5; count of bases not matched to a gene: 8. The CDR3 totals 13 residues. The CDR3 is CASAGGYGETQYF. CDR3 nucleotides: TGTGCCAGCGCCGGGGGGTATGGGGAGACCCAGTACTTC.

The V gene is TRBV5-1, the J gene TRBJ2-1; the D gene is possibly TRBD2 (6 bases). V gave up 2 bases and J gave up 0 bases, with 15 bases separating them. Germline V gene sequence: CDR1 SGHRS, CDR2 YFSETQ. The CDR3 has 17 amino acids. The CDR3 coding sequence is TGCGCCAGCAGCTTAGTTAGCGGTCTGAGCTCCTACAATGAGCAGTTCTTC. Its protein is CASSLVSGLSSYNEQFF.

The V call is TRBV29-1, the J call TRBJ1-1; a possible D gene is TRBD1 (5 bases). The CDR3 runs 12 residues. V was pared by 4 bases and J by 4 bases, with 10 bases between. CDR1 is SQVTM, CDR2 ANQGSEA, per germline. CDR3 loop: CSVGQGGTEAFF. The DNA for the CDR3 is TGCAGCGTTGGTCAGGGAGGCACTGAAGCTTTCTTT.

About this clone: Germline and junction disagree at one end, which may indicate a read error. The chain carries TRBV6-5 and TRBJ2-7; possible D gene TRBD1, 5 bases. The CDR3 is 15 residues long. The germline V gene encodes CDR1 MNHEY and CDR2 SVGAGI. The CDR3 here is CATSKDFQRGYEQYF. As DNA, the CDR3 is TGTGCCACCAGTAAGGATTTTCAAAGGGGCTACGAGCAGTACTTC.

J is TRBJ2-2 and V is TRBV9, with D uncertain. The length of the CDR3 is 12 residues. Trimming stripped 0 bases from V and 7 bases from J, with 4 bases between. Germline V gene lookup returns CDR1 SGDLS and CDR2 YYNGEE. This CDR3 is CASSVVYGELFF. The CDR3 nucleotides read TGTGCCAGCAGCGTAGTTTACGGGGAGCTGTTTTTT. Using reference TRBV9 and TRBJ2-2 for the parts outside the CDR3, the full variable domain is DSGVTQTPKHLITATGQRVTLRCSPRSGDLSVYWYQQSLDQGLQFLIQYYNGEERAKGNILERFSAQQFPDLHSELNLSSLELGDSALYFCASSVVYGELFFGEGSRLTVL.

As DNA, the CDR3 is TGTGCCAGCAGCCGAAGGAAGGGGGTCGGCGCCTACGAGCAGTACTTC. It yields the protein CASSRRKGVGAYEQYF. The chain joins TRBV7-9 to TRBJ2-7, with D perhaps TRBD1 (6 bases). The CDR3 has 16 amino acids. The germline V gene has CDR1 SEHNR and CDR2 FQNEAQ (reference sequence). V gave up 5 bases and J gave up 2 bases, with 19 bases separating them.

The chain combines TRBV29-1 with TRBJ1-5; D is possibly TRBD1 (6 bases). Trimming removed 4 bases at V and 6 bases at J, with 13 bases between. Germline V gene data show CDR1 as SQVTM and CDR2 as ANQGSEA. This CDR3 comprises 13 residues. In DNA, the CDR3 is TGCAGCGTTGGGGTCAGGGGCAGTCAGCCCCAGCATTTT. It translates to CSVGVRGSQPQHF.

The table lists this clone with a count of one. The chain combines TRBV27 with TRBJ1-2; TRBD1 might be the D (5 bases). Per germline, CDR1 MNHEY and CDR2 SMNVEV (reference sequence). V was shortened by 2 bases and J by 8 bases, with 12 bases between the two germline ends. The CDR3 totals 13 residues. Here the CDR3 DNA reads TGTGCCAGCAGTTTAAGGGCAGGGTTAGGCTACACCTTC. Amino acid sequence: CASSLRAGLGYTF.

The chain has TRBV18 and TRBJ2-1; no reliable D call. In germline, CDR1 is KGHSH, CDR2 LQKENI. The germline V and J ends were trimmed by 2 bases and 5 bases, with 7 bases remaining between them. This CDR3 spans 13 amino acids. The CDR3 loop is CASSPRLDNEQFF. The CDR3 DNA reads TGTGCCAGCTCACCAAGACTTGACAATGAGCAGTTCTTC.

V gene TRBV3-1 (or the pseudogene TRBV3-2) combines with J gene TRBJ2-7; 7 nucleotides agree with TRBD1. The CDR3 spans 13 residues. In germline, CDR1 is LGHDT, CDR2 YNNKEL (reference sequence). The junction had 6 bases not matched to a gene; V was cut back by 4 bases and J by 6 bases. Written as DNA, the CDR3 is TGTGCCAGCAGCCCACTGACAGGGTTCGAGCAGTACTTC. It codes for CASSPLTGFEQYF.

The rearrangement joins TRBV3-1 (or the pseudogene TRBV3-2) to TRBJ2-1; 8 bases match TRBD2. The V gene end was trimmed by 4 bases and the J gene end by 7 bases; junction bases not matched to a gene: 6. Germline values: CDR1 LGHDT, CDR2 YNNKEL (reference sequence). There are 14 residues in the CDR3. The CDR3 protein is CASSLGGEWNEQFF. The CDR3 DNA is TGTGCCAGCAGCCTCGGGGGGGAGTGGAATGAGCAGTTCTTC.

The chain joins TRBV2 to TRBJ2-1; 13 nucleotides agree with TRBD2. Trimming cost V 6 bases and J 5 bases; bases outside gene matches: 13. Germline lookup yields CDR1 SNHLY and CDR2 FYNNEI. This CDR3 has 18 amino acids. CDR3 in amino acids: CASRGRTGLAGNNNEQFF. CDR3 in DNA: TGTGCCAGCAGGGGGAGGACGGGACTAGCGGGAAACAACAATGAGCAGTTCTTC.

The chain is built from TRBV6-6 and TRBJ1-2; TRBD1 is a possible D gene (5 bases). Germline V CDR1 and CDR2: MNHNY, SVGAGI (reference sequence). This CDR3 is 12 amino acids long. V was shortened by 6 bases and J by 5 bases, with 10 bases between the two germline ends. The CDR3 reads CASSPTAYGYTF. The CDR3 nucleotides are TGTGCCAGCAGCCCGACAGCTTATGGCTACACCTTC.

This chain joins TRBV6-5 and TRBJ2-7; 9 nucleotides align to TRBD1. V was pared by 4 bases and J by 6 bases, with 7 bases of the junction left unmatched. Germline values: CDR1 MNHEY, CDR2 SVGAGI. The CDR3 loop spans 14 amino acids. The CDR3 reads CASSSLQGAGEQYF. Written as DNA, the CDR3 is TGTGCCAGCAGTTCGCTACAGGGGGCGGGCGAGCAGTACTTC.

The CDR3 reads CASSTSGSGSDTQYF. For the CDR3, the DNA is TGTGCCAGCAGCACTAGCGGGAGTGGATCAGATACGCAGTATTTT. The gene calls are TRBV6-5 and TRBJ2-3; 11 nucleotides agree with TRBD2. The CDR3 is 15 amino acids. Germline lookup yields CDR1 MNHEY and CDR2 SVGAGI. Trimming removed 6 bases from V and 4 bases from J; junction bases left unmatched: 6.

V usage is TRBV28 and J usage is TRBJ2-2, with TRBD1 matching over 9 bases. The CDR3 covers 17 residues. Losses at the gene ends were 6 bases for V and 7 bases for J; bases not matched to a gene: 15. CDR1 is MDHEN, CDR2 SYDVKM, per germline. The CDR3 sequence is CASRSTPGTGRFGELFF. DNA of the CDR3: TGTGCCAGCAGGAGTACCCCCGGGACAGGGCGTTTCGGGGAGCTGTTTTTT. The full variable domain, in which reference TRBV28 and TRBJ2-2 provide the parts outside the CDR3, is DVKVTQSSRYLVKRTGEKVFLECVQDMDHENMFWYRQDPGLGLRLIYFSYDVKMKEKGDIPEGYSVSREKKERFSLILESASTNQTSMYLCASRSTPGTGRFGELFFGEGSRLTVL.

The chain joins TRBV5-1 to TRBJ2-7; tentatively, D is TRBD1 (5 bases). Trimming pared 7 bases from V and 3 bases from J, leaving 14 bases between. CDR1 and CDR2 (germline): SGHRS, YFSETQ. The CDR3 has 13 residues. This CDR3 is CASAPRGGYEQYF. CDR3 in DNA: TGCGCCAGCGCCCCTAGGGGCGGCTACGAGCAGTACTTC.